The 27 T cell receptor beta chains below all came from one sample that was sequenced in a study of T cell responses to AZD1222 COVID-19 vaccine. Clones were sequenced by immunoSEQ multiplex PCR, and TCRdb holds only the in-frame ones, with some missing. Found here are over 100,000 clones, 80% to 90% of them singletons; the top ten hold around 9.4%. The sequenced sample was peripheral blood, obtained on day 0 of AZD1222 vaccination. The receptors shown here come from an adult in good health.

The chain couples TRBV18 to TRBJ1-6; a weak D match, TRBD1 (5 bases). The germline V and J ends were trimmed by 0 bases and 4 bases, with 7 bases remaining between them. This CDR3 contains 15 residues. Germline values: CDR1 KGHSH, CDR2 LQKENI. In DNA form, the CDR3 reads TGTGCCAGCTCACCACCGGCAGGGTATAATTCACCCCTCCACTTT. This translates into CASSPPAGYNSPLHF.

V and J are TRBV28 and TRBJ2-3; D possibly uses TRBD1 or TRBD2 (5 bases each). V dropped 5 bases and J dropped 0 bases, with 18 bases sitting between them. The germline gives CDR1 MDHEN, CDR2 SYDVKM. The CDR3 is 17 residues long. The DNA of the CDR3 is TGTGCCAGCAGTAGAGGGGCTAGGACGGGCAGCACAGATACGCAGTATTTT. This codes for CASSRGARTGSTDTQYF.

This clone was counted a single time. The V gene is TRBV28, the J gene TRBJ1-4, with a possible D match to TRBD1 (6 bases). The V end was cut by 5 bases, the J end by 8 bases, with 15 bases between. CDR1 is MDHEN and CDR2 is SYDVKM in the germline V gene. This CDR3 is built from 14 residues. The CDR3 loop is CASSIGGFEEKLFF. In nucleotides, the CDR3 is TGTGCCAGCAGTATAGGGGGTTTCGAGGAAAAACTGTTTTTT.

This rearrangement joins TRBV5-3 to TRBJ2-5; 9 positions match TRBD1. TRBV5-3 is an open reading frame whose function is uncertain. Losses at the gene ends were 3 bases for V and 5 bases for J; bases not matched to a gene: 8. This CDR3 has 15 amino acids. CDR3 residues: CARSSRDRDGETQYF. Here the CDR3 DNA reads TGTGCCAGAAGCTCCCGGGACAGGGATGGGGAGACCCAGTACTTC.

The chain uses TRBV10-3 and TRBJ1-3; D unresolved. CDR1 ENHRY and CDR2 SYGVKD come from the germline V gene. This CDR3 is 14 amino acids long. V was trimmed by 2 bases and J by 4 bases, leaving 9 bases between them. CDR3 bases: TGTGCCATCAGTGAGGTCCAAATGGGAAACACCATATATTTT. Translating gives CAISEVQMGNTIYF.

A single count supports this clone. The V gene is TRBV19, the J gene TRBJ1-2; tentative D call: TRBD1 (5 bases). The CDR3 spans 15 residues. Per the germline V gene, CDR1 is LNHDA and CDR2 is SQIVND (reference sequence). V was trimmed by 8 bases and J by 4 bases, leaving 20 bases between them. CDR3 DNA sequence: TGTGCCAGTCAACCGGGGACGACGGGTTCCTATGGCTACACCTTC. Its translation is CASQPGTTGSYGYTF.

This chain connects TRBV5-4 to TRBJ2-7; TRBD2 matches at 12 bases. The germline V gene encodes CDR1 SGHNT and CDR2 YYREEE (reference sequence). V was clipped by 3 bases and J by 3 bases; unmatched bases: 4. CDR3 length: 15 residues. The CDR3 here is CASSSKTSGGYEQYF. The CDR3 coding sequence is TGTGCCAGCAGCTCTAAGACTAGCGGGGGCTACGAGCAGTACTTC.

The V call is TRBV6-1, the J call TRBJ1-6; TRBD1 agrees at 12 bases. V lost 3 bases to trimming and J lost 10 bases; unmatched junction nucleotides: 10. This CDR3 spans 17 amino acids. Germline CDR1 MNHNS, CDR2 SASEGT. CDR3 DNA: TGTGCCAGCAGTGACTACGGGACAGGGGGCTTGGGATCACCCCTCCACTTT. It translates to CASSDYGTGGLGSPLHF.

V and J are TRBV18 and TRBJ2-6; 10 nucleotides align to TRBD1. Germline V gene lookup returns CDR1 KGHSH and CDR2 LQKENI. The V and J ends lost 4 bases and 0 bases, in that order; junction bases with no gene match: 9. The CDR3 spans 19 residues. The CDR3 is CASSHSGQGGSSGANVLTF. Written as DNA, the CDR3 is TGTGCCAGCTCACACTCAGGACAGGGGGGATCCTCTGGGGCCAACGTCCTGACTTTC.

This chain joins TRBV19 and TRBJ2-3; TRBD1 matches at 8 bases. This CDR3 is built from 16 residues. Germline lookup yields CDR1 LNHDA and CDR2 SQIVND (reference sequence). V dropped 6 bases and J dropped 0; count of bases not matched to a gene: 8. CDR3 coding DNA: TGTGCCAGTAGCCCCTTCAGGGGGCTGAGCACAGATACGCAGTATTTT. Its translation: CASSPFRGLSTDTQYF.

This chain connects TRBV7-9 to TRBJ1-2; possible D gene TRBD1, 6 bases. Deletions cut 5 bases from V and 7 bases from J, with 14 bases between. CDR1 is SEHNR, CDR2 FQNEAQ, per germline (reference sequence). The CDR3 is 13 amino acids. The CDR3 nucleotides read TGTGCCAGCAGCCCCGCAGGGGACATTGGCTACACCTTC. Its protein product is CASSPAGDIGYTF.

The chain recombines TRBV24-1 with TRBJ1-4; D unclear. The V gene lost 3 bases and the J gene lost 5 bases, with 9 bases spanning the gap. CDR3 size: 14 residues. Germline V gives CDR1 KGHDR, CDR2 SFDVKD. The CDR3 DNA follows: TGTGCCACCAGTGATGGGGTTCAAAATGAAAAACTGTTTTTT. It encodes CATSDGVQNEKLFF.

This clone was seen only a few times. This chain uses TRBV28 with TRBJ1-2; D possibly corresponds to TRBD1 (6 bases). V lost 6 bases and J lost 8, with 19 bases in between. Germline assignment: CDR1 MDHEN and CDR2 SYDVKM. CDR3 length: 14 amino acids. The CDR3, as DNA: TGTGCCAGCAGACTCACAGGGTCCTCCTGGGGCTACACCTTC. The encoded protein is CASRLTGSSWGYTF.

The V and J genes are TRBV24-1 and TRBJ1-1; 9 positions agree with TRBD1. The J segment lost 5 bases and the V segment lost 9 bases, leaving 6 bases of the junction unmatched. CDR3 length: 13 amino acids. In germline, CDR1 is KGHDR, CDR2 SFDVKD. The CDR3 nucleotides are TGTGCCACCCAGGGACAGGGAAAAACTGAAGCTTTCTTT. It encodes CATQGQGKTEAFF.

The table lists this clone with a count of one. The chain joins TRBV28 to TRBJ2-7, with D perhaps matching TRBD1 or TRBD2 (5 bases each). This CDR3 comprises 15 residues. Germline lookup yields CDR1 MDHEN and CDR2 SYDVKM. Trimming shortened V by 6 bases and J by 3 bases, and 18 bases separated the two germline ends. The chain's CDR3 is CASSKGRIGVYEQYF. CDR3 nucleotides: TGTGCCAGCAGCAAGGGACGGATAGGAGTCTACGAGCAGTACTTC. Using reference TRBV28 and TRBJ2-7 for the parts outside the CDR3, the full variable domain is DVKVTQSSRYLVKRTGEKVFLECVQDMDHENMFWYRQDPGLGLRLIYFSYDVKMKEKGDIPEGYSVSREKKERFSLILESASTNQTSMYLCASSKGRIGVYEQYFGPGTRLTVT.

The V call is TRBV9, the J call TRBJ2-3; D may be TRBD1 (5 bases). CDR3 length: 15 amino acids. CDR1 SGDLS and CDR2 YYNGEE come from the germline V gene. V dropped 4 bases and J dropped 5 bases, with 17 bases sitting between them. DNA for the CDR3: TGTGCCAGCAGCCCAGGAGCCAGGGTGGAAGATACGCAGTATTTT. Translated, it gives CASSPGARVEDTQYF.

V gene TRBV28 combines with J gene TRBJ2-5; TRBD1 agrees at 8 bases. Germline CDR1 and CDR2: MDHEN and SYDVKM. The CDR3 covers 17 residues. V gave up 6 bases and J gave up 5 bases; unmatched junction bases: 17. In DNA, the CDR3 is TGTGCCAGCAGCGTCCGGCCAGGGGGCCCTAAGTTGGAGACCCAGTACTTC. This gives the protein CASSVRPGGPKLETQYF.

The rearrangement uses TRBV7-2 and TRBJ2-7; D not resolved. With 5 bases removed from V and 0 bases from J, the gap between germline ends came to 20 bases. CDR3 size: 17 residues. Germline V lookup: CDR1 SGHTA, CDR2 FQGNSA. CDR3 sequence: CASSPTVVELSSYEQYF. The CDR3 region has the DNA TGTGCCAGCAGCCCAACGGTCGTGGAGTTGAGCTCCTACGAGCAGTACTTC.

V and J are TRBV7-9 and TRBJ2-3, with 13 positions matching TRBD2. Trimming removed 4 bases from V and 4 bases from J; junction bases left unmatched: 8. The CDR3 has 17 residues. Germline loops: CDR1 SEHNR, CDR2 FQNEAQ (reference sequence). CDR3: CASSSSWTSGSADTQYF. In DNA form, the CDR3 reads TGTGCCAGCAGCTCGAGCTGGACTAGCGGGAGTGCAGATACGCAGTATTTT.

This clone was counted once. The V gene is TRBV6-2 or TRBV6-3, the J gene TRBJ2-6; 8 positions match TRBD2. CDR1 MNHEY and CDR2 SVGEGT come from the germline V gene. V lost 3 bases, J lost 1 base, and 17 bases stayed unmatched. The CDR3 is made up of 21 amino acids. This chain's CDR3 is CASSYRSGTSMDLSGANVLTF. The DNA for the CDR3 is TGTGCCAGCAGTTATCGATCCGGGACTAGTATGGATCTGTCTGGGGCCAACGTCCTGACTTTC.

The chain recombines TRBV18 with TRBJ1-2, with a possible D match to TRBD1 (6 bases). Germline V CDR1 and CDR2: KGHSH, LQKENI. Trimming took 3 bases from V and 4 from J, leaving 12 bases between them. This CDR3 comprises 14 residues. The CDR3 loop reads CASSPGQGTYGYTF. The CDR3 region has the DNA TGTGCCAGCTCACCGGGGCAGGGGACCTATGGCTACACCTTC.

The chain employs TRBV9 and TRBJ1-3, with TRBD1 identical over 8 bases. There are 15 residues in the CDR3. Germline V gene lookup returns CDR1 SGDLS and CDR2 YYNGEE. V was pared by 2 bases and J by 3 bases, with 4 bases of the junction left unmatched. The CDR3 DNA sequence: TGTGCCAGCAGCGTGACAGGGGACCTTGGAAACACCATATATTTT. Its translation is CASSVTGDLGNTIYF.

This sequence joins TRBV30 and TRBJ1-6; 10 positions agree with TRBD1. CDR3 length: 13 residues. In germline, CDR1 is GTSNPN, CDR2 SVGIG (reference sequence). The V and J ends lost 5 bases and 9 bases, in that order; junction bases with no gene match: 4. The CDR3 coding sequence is TGTGCCTGGCTCCGGGACAGGGGTTCACCCCTCCACTTT. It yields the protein CAWLRDRGSPLHF.

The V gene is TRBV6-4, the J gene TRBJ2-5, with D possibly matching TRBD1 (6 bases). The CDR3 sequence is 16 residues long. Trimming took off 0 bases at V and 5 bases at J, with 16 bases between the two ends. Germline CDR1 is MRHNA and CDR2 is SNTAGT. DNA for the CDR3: TGTGCCAGCAGTGACTCGATAGGAACAGGGACGGAGACCCAGTACTTC. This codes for CASSDSIGTGTETQYF.

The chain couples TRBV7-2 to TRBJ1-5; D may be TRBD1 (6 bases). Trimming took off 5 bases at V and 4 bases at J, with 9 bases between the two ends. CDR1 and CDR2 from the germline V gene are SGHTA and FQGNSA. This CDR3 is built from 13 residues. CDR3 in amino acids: CASSPTGNQPQHF. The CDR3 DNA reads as TGTGCCAGCAGCCCCACAGGGAATCAGCCCCAGCATTTT.

The CDR3 nucleotides read TGTGCCACCAGCAGACTTAAGACCCCCACACCGGGACAGGGAAACACTGAAGCTTTCTTT. Amino acid sequence: CATSRLKTPTPGQGNTEAFF. The chain links TRBV15 to TRBJ1-1, with TRBD1 matching over 9 bases. Germline V gene lookup returns CDR1 LNHNV and CDR2 YYDKDF (reference sequence). The junction had 18 bases not matched to a gene; V was cut back by 2 bases and J by 2 bases. The CDR3 is made up of 20 amino acids.

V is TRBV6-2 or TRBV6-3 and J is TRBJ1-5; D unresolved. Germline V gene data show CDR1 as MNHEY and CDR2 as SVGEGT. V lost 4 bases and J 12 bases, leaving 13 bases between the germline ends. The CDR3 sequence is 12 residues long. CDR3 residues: CASSFRASNQHF. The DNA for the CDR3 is TGTGCCAGCAGTTTCCGGGCCTCGAACCAGCATTTT.